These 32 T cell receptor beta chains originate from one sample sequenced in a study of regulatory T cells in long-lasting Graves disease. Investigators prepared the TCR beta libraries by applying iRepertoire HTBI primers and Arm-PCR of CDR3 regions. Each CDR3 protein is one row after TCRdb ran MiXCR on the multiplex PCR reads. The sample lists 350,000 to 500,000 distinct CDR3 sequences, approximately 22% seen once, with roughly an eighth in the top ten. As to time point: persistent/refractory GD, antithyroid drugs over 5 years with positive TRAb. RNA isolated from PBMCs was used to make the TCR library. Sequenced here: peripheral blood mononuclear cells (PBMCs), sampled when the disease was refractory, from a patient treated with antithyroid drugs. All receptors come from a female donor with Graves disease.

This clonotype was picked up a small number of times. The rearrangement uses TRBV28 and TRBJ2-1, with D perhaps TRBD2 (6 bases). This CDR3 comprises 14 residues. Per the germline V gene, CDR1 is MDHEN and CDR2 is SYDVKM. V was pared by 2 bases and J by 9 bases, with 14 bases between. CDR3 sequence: CASSLGGLGGEQFF. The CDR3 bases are TGTGCCAGCAGTTTAGGGGGACTTGGTGGTGAGCAGTTCTTC.

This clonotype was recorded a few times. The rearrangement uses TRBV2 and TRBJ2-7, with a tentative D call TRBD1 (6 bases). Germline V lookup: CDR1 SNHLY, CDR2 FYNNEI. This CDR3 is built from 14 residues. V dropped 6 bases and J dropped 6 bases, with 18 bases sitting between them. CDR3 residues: CASRRGTRAGEQYF. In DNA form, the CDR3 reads TGTGCCAGCAGAAGGGGGACCCGGGCCGGCGAGCAGTACTTC. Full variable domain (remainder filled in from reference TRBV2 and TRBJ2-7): EPEVTQTPSHQVTQMGQEVILRCVPISNHLYFYWYRQILGQKVEFLVSFYNNEISEKSEIFDDQFSVERPDGSNFTLKIRSTKLEDSAMYFCASRRGTRAGEQYFGPGTRLTVT.

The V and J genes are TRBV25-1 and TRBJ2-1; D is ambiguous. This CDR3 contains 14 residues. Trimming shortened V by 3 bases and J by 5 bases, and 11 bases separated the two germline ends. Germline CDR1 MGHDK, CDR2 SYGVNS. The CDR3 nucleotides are TGTGCCAGCAGTGATGGGGATACCCACAATGAGCAGTTCTTC. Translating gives CASSDGDTHNEQFF.

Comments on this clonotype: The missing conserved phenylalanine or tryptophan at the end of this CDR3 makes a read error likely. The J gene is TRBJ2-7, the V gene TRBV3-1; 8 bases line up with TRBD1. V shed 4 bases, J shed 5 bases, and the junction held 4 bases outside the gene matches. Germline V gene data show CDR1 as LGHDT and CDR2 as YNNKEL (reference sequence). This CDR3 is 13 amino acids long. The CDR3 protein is CASSRTGIDEQYL. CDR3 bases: TGTGCCAGCAGCCGGACAGGGATCGACGAGCAGTACCTC.

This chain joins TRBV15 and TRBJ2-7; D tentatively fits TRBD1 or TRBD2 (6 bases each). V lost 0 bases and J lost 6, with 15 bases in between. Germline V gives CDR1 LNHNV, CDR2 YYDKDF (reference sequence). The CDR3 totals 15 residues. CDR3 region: CATSREGARGVEQYF. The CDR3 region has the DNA TGTGCCACCAGCAGAGAGGGGGCTAGGGGGGTCGAGCAGTACTTC.

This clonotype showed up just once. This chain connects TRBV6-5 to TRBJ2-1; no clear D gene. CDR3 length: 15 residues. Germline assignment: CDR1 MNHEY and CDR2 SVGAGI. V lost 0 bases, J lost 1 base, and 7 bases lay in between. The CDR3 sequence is CASSYSSPSYNEQFF. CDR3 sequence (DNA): TGTGCCAGCAGTTACTCGAGCCCGTCCTACAATGAGCAGTTCTTC.

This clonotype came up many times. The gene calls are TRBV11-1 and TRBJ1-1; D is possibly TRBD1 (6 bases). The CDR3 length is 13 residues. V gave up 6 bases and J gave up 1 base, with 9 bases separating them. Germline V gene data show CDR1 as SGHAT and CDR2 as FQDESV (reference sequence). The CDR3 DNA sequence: TGTGCCAGCAGATCACAGGGGAACACTGAAGCTTTCTTT. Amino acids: CASRSQGNTEAFF.

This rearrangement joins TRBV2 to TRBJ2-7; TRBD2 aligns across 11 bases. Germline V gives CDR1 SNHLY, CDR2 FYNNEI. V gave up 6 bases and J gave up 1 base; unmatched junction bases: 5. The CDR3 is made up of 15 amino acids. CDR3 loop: CASREGLADSYEQYF. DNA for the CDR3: TGTGCCAGCAGGGAGGGACTAGCGGATTCCTACGAGCAGTACTTC.

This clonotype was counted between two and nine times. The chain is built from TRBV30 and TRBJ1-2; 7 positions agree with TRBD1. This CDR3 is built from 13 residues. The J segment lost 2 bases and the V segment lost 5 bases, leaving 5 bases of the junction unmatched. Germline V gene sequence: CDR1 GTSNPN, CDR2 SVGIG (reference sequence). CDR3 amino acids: CAWDRDRNYGYTF. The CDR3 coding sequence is TGTGCCTGGGACAGGGACCGAAACTATGGCTACACCTTC.

In DNA form, the CDR3 reads TGTGCCAGCAGCCCCGGGGGTCAGGCTATCTCAGATACGCAGTATTTT. Translation gives CASSPGGQAISDTQYF. The rearrangement links TRBV3-1 to TRBJ2-3, with a weak D call TRBD2 (6 bases). Trimming left V 4 bases short and J 4 bases short, with 18 bases between. The CDR3 runs 16 residues. The germline V gene has CDR1 LGHDT and CDR2 YNNKEL (reference sequence).

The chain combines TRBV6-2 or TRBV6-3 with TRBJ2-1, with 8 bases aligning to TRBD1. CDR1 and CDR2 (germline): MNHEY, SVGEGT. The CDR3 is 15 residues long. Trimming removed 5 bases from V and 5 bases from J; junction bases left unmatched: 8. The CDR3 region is CASSPGGPPHNEQFF. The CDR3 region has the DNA TGTGCCAGCAGTCCAGGGGGCCCTCCCCACAATGAGCAGTTCTTC.

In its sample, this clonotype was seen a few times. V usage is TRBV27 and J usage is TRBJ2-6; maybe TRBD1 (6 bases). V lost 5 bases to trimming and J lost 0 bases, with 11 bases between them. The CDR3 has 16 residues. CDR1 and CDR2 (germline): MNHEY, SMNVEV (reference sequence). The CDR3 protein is CASSTYRDSGANVLTF. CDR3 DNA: TGTGCCAGCAGTACTTACAGGGACTCTGGGGCCAACGTCCTGACTTTC.

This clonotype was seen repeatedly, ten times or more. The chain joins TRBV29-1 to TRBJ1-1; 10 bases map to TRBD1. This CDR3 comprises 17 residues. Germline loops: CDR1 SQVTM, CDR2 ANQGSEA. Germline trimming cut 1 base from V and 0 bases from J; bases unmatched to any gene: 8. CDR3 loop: CSVEAGTGVLVNTEAFF. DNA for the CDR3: TGCAGCGTTGAAGCCGGGACAGGGGTTTTGGTGAACACTGAAGCTTTCTTT. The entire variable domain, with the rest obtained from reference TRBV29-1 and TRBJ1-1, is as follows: SAVISQKPSRDICQRGTSLTIQCQVDSQVTMMFWYRQQPGQSLTLIATANQGSEATYESGFVIDKFPISRPNLTFSTLTVSNMSPEDSSIYLCSVEAGTGVLVNTEAFFGQGTRLTVV.

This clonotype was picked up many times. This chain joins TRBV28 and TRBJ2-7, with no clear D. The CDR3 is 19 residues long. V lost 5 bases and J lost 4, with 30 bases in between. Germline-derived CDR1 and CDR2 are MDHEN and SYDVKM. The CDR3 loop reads CASSPRPDRVHYPWYEQYF. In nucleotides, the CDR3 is TGTGCCAGCAGTCCGCGCCCCGATCGAGTACACTACCCGTGGTACGAGCAGTACTTC.

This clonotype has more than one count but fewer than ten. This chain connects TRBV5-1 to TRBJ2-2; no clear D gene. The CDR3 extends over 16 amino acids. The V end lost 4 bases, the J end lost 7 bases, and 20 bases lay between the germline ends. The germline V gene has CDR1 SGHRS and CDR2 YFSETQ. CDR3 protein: CASSPVPQDYIGELFF. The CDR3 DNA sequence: TGCGCCAGCAGCCCGGTTCCCCAGGATTACATCGGGGAGCTGTTTTTT.

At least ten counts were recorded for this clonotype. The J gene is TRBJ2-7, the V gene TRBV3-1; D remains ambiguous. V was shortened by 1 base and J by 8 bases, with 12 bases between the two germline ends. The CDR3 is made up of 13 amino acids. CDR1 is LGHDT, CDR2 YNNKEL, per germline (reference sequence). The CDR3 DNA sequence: TGTGCCAGCAGCCAAGGAGAACAGTCGAAGCAGTACTTC. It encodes CASSQGEQSKQYF.

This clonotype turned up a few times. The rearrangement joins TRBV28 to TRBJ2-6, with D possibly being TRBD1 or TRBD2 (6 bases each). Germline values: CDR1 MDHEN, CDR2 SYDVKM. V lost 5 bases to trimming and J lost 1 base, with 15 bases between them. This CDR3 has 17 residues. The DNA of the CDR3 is TGTGCCAGCAGTGAGAATAGGGGGGCATCTGGGGCCAACGTCCTGACTTTC. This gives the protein CASSENRGASGANVLTF.

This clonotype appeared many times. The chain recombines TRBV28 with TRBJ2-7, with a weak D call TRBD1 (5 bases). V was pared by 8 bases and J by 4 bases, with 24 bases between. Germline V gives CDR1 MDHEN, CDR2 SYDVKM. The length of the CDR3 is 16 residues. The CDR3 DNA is TGTGCCAGCGCTCTAACGGTGGCAGGGCGGCATTACGAGCAGTACTTC. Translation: CASALTVAGRHYEQYF.

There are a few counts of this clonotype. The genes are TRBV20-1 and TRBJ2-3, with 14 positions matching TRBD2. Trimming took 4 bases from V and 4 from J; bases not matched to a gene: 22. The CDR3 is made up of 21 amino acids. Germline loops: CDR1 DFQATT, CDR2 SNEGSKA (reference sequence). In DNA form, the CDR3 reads TGCAGTGCTACCATACCCGCAACCGGGACTAGCGGGAGAAAGAGGGCAGATACGCAGTATTTT. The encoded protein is CSATIPATGTSGRKRADTQYF.

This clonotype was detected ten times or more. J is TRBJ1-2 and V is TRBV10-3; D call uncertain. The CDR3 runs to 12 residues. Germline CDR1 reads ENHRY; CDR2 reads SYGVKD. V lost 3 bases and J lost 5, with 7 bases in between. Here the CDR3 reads CAISDTGYGYTF. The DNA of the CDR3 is TGTGCCATCAGTGATACGGGGTATGGCTACACCTTC.

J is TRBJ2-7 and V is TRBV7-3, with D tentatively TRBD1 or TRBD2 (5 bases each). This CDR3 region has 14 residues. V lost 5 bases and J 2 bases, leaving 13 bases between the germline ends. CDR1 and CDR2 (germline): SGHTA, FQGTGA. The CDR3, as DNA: TGTGCCAGCAGCGACTACCAGGGCCCCTACGAGCAGTACTTC. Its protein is CASSDYQGPYEQYF.

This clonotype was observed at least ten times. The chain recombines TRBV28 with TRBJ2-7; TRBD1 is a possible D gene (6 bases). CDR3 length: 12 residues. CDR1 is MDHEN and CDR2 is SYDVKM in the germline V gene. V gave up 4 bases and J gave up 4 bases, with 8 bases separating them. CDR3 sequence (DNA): TGTGCCAGCAGTTCAGGGGTTTACGAGCAGTACTTC. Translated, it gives CASSSGVYEQYF.

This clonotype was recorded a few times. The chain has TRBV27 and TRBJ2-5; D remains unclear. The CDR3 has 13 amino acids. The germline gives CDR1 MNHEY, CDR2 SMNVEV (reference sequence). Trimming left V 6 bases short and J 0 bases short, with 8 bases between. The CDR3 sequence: CASSPKNQETQYF. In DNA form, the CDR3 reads TGTGCCAGCAGCCCCAAGAACCAAGAGACCCAGTACTTC.

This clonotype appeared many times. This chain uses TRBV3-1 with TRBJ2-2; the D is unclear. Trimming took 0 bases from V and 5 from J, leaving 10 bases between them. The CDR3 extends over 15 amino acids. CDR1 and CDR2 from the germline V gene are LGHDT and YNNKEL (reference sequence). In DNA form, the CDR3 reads TGTGCCAGCAGCCAAGATCTGCACCCGACCGGGGAGCTGTTTTTT. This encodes CASSQDLHPTGELFF.

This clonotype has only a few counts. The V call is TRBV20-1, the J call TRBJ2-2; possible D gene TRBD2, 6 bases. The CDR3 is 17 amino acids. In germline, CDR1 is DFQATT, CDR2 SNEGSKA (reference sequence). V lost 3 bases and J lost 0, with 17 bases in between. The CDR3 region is CSARDLDRTTNTGELFF. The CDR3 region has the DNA TGCAGTGCTAGGGACTTGGACCGGACTACGAACACCGGGGAGCTGTTTTTT.

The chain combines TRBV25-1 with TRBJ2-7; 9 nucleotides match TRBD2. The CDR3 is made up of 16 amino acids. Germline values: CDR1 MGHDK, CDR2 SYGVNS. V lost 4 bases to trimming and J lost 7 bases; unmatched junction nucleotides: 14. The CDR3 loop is CASSGLAGETKKEQYF. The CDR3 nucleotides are TGTGCCAGCAGTGGGTTAGCGGGAGAAACAAAGAAAGAGCAGTACTTC.

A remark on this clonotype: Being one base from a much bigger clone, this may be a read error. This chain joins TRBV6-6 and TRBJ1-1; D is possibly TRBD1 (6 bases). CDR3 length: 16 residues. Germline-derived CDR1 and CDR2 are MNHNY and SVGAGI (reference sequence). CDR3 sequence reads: CASNYSYTGHRAEAFF. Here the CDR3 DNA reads TGTGCCAGCAATTACTCGTACACGGGACACCGCGCTGAAGCTTTCTTT.

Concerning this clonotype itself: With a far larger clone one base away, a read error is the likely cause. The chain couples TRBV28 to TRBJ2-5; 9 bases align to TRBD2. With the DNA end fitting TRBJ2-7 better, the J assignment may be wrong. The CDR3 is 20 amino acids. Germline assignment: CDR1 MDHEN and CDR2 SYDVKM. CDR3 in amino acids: CASSSLPGLAARVSSYEQYF. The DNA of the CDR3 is TGTGCCAGCAGCTCCCTCCCGGGACTAGCTGCTAGGGTGAGTTCCTACGAGCAGTACTTC.

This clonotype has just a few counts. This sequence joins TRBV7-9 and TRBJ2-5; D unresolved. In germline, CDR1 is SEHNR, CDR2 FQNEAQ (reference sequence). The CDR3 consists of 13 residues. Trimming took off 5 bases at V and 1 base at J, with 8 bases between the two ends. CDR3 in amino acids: CASSPEVQETQYF. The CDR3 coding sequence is TGTGCCAGCAGCCCCGAAGTCCAAGAGACCCAGTACTTC. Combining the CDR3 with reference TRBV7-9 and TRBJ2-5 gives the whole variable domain DTGVSQNPRHKITKRGQNVTFRCDPISEHNRLYWYRQTLGQGPEFLTYFQNEAQLEKSRLLSDRFSAERPKGSFSTLEIQRTEQGDSAMYLCASSPEVQETQYFGPGTRLLVL.

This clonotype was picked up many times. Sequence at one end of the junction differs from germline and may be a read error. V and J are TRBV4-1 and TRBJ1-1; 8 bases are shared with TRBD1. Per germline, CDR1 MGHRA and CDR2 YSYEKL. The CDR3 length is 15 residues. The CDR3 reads CASSQEGQGNTEAFF. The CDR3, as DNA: TGTGCCAGCAGCCAAGAAGGACAGGGGAACACTGAAGCTTTCTTT.

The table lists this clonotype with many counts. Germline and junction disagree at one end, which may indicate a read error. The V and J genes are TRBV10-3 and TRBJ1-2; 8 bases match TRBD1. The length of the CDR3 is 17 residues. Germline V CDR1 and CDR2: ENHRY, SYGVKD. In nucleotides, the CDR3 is TGTGCCATCAGTGATTTTCGGGACAGGACGAAAGACCAATCTTACGCCTTC. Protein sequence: CAISDFRDRTKDQSYAF.

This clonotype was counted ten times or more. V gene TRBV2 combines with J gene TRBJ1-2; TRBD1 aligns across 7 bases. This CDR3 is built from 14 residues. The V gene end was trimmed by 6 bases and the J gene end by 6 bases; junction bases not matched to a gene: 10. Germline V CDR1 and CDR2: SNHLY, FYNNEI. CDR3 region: CASSPGQKDHGYTF. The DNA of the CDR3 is TGTGCCAGCAGCCCGGGACAGAAAGACCATGGCTACACCTTC.